This note documents a single TCR beta chain sequence. Its target is unknown. This sample is drawn from a study of CD8 T cells in ankylosing spondylitis. Study results and caveats: Ankylosing spondylitis blood appeared to carry a characteristic TCR beta motif of roughly 8 highly homologous variants.

Trimming took 7 bases from V and 5 from J, leaving 14 bases between them. The CDR3 totals 14 residues. CDR1 MDHEN and CDR2 SYDVKM come from the germline V gene. TCRdb reanalysed the 5' RACE reads using MiXCR and keeps one entry per CDR3 protein. The top ten clones hold 0.95% to 1.1% of a sample with around 440,000 distinct CDR3 sequences, roughly 17% of them seen once. Source material: blood, either unsorted or a sorted T cell fraction (not recorded which). The V and J genes are TRBV28 and TRBJ2-2; the D is unclear. This clonotype was obtained from a male donor with ankylosing spondylitis. The CDR3 bases are TGTGCCAGCATCCGGGCTCCCAAGACCGGGGAGCTGTTTTTT. Its protein product is CASIRAPKTGELFF.